Detailed here is one T cell receptor (beta chain). This specimen comes from a study of blood T cell repertoires in COVID-19. On the study more broadly: PBMCs, B-cell-depleted T cells, or T cells provided the cDNA or gDNA that made up the material.

The table came from immunoSEQ multiplex PCR; TCRdb's copy has only in-frame clones and leaves some out. The data hold 150,000 to 200,000 clones, with over 65% observed a single time. The TCR comes from a man in his sixties with acute or convalescent COVID-19. The sequencing input was peripheral blood.

CDR3: CATSASSGANVLTF. In nucleotides, the CDR3 is TGTGCCACCAGTGCCAGCTCTGGGGCCAACGTCCTGACTTTC. V gene TRBV24-1 combines with J gene TRBJ2-6; no clear D. Trimming shortened V by 5 bases and J by 0 bases, and 4 bases separated the two germline ends. The germline V gene has CDR1 KGHDR and CDR2 SFDVKD. The CDR3 has 14 amino acids.